This is a list of T cell receptor beta chains from one sample in a study of blood T cell repertoires in COVID-19. Clones were read by immunoSEQ multiplex PCR, and TCRdb kept only the in-frame ones, dropping some. The sample contains hundreds of thousands of clones, roughly 84% of which appear only once. Sequenced material: peripheral blood. These receptors were taken from a human donor in a cohort sampled during active COVID-19. Both conserved end residues are part of each CDR3. The order of the fields is V gene, J gene, D gene, clone size, CDR3 DNA, CDR3 protein. A D gene is named only where the DNA matches it firmly. Expanded clones get a size class; other rows say once, few or many, or leave the size out.

V gene: TRBV5-1; J gene: TRBJ2-7; D gene: TRBD1; clone size: -; CDR3 DNA: TGCGCCAGCAGCTTGGGGTCAGGGGGTACCTACGAGCAGTACTTC; CDR3 protein: CASSLGSGGTYEQYF
V gene: TRBV5-6; J gene: TRBJ1-5; D gene: -; clone size: -; CDR3 DNA: TGTGCCAGCAGCTTTTGGGGCAGGGCTAACAATCAGCCCCAGCATTTT; CDR3 protein: CASSFWGRANNQPQHF
V gene: TRBV5-1; J gene: TRBJ2-7; D gene: TRBD1; clone size: -; CDR3 DNA: TGCGCCAGCAGCTTAGGGACAGAGAGCTCCTACGAGCAGTACTTC; CDR3 protein: CASSLGTESSYEQYF
V gene: TRBV2; J gene: TRBJ1-5; D gene: -; clone size: -; CDR3 DNA: TGTGCCAGTAGCAGGGCCGGGCGTGATCAGCCCCAGCATTTT; CDR3 protein: CASSRAGRDQPQHF
V gene: TRBV7-9; J gene: TRBJ1-2; D gene: -; clone size: once; CDR3 DNA: TGTGCCAGCAGCTTAGTGTCGGGAAGTGGCTACACCTTC; CDR3 protein: CASSLVSGSGYTF
V gene: TRBV6-5; J gene: TRBJ1-2; D gene: -; clone size: few; CDR3 DNA: TGTGCCAGCGGCAAAGGCGGTGGCTACACCTTC; CDR3 protein: CASGKGGGYTF
V gene: TRBV18; J gene: TRBJ2-5; D gene: TRBD1; clone size: -; CDR3 DNA: TGTGCCAGCTCACCAGTCGACAGGGTAGAGACCCAGTACTTC; CDR3 protein: CASSPVDRVETQYF
V gene: TRBV2; J gene: TRBJ1-3; D gene: -; clone size: -; CDR3 DNA: TGTGCCAGCAGTACACAGACAGTCTCTGGAAACACCATATATTTT; CDR3 protein: CASSTQTVSGNTIYF
V gene: TRBV4-2; J gene: TRBJ2-3; D gene: -; clone size: once; CDR3 DNA: TGTGCCAGCAGCCAAGAAAGGCTAGCAGCAGATACGCAGTATTTT; CDR3 protein: CASSQERLAADTQYF
V gene: TRBV6-5; J gene: TRBJ2-3; D gene: TRBD1; clone size: -; CDR3 DNA: TGTGCCAGCAGCACGACAGGGGGGGAATCAGATACGCAGTATTTT; CDR3 protein: CASSTTGGESDTQYF
V gene: TRBV11-2; J gene: TRBJ2-3; D gene: -; clone size: once; CDR3 DNA: TGTGCCAGCAGCCCACAGGCAGGGGCAAGGAGCACAGATACGCAGTATTTT; CDR3 protein: CASSPQAGARSTDTQYF
V gene: TRBV24-1; J gene: TRBJ2-5; D gene: TRBD1; clone size: -; CDR3 DNA: TGTGCCACCAGTGATGGGGACAGGGGGGCAGAGACCCAGTACTTC; CDR3 protein: CATSDGDRGAETQYF
V gene: TRBV6-1; J gene: TRBJ1-1; D gene: TRBD1; clone size: -; CDR3 DNA: TGTGCCAGCAGTGAAACAGGGGCTGAAGCTTTCTTT; CDR3 protein: CASSETGAEAFF
V gene: TRBV7-2; J gene: TRBJ1-4; D gene: TRBD1; clone size: -; CDR3 DNA: TGTGCCAGCAGCCCCCGGACAGGGGCGGCTGAAAAACTGTTTTTT; CDR3 protein: CASSPRTGAAEKLFF
V gene: TRBV5-5; J gene: TRBJ1-5; D gene: -; clone size: -; CDR3 DNA: TGTGCCAGCAGCTTGATGGCAGGGCAAAGGGTTTATCAGCCCCAGCATTTT; CDR3 protein: CASSLMAGQRVYQPQHF
V gene: TRBV10-2; J gene: TRBJ2-5; D gene: -; clone size: -; CDR3 DNA: TGCGCCAGCAGTGACAACAGGTTAGGGGAGACCCAGTACTTC; CDR3 protein: CASSDNRLGETQYF
V gene: TRBV18; J gene: TRBJ1-1; D gene: TRBD1; clone size: -; CDR3 DNA: TGTGCCAGCTCACGGGCTCCGGGACAGGGGACTGAAGCTTTCTTT; CDR3 protein: CASSRAPGQGTEAFF
V gene: TRBV18; J gene: TRBJ1-5; D gene: -; clone size: -; CDR3 DNA: TGTGCCAGCTCACCAGGCGGCGGGAATCAGCCCCAGCATTTT; CDR3 protein: CASSPGGGNQPQHF
V gene: TRBV2; J gene: TRBJ2-5; D gene: -; clone size: -; CDR3 DNA: TGTGCCAGCAGTGATTCGGGACAACTTTACCAAGAGACCCAGTACTTC; CDR3 protein: CASSDSGQLYQETQYF
V gene: TRBV2; J gene: TRBJ1-1; D gene: -; clone size: -; CDR3 DNA: TGTGCCAGCAGTGAGATTTACCAGTCAGAAGCTTTCTTT; CDR3 protein: CASSEIYQSEAFF
V gene: TRBV15; J gene: TRBJ1-1; D gene: TRBD1; clone size: -; CDR3 DNA: TGTGCCACCAGCAGAGGAGGGCAGGGGGCTATCGTCAACACTGAAGCTTTCTTT; CDR3 protein: CATSRGGQGAIVNTEAFF
V gene: TRBV3-1/TRBV3-2; J gene: TRBJ1-3; D gene: -; clone size: -; CDR3 DNA: TGTGCCAGCAGCCATAGGGGCTTGACCATATATTTT; CDR3 protein: CASSHRGLTIYF
V gene: TRBV7-6; J gene: TRBJ2-7; D gene: TRBD1; clone size: -; CDR3 DNA: TGTGCCAGCAGCTTAGCTTCCGGGACAGGGACCTACGAGCAGTACTTC; CDR3 protein: CASSLASGTGTYEQYF
V gene: TRBV10-3; J gene: TRBJ1-1; D gene: -; clone size: -; CDR3 DNA: TGTGCCATCCGACGGCAGGGGCAATTGAACACTGAAGCTTTCTTT; CDR3 protein: CAIRRQGQLNTEAFF
V gene: TRBV11-2; J gene: TRBJ1-6; D gene: TRBD1; clone size: -; CDR3 DNA: TGTGCCAGCAGCCTGGGGGACAGAGGGGCTAATTCACCCCTCCACTTT; CDR3 protein: CASSLGDRGANSPLHF
V gene: TRBV18; J gene: TRBJ2-7; D gene: TRBD1; clone size: -; CDR3 DNA: TGTGCCAGCTCACCTTATGGACAGGGGGTATACGAGCAGTACTTC; CDR3 protein: CASSPYGQGVYEQYF
V gene: TRBV5-1; J gene: TRBJ2-3; D gene: TRBD1; clone size: -; CDR3 DNA: TGCGCCAGCAGCGGGTTTACCGGGACAGCCGACACAGATACGCAGTATTTT; CDR3 protein: CASSGFTGTADTDTQYF
V gene: TRBV6-2/TRBV6-3; J gene: TRBJ2-3; D gene: TRBD2; clone size: few; CDR3 DNA: TGTGCCAGCAGTTATGGGGCGGGAGTGGCAGATACGCAGTATTTT; CDR3 protein: CASSYGAGVADTQYF
V gene: TRBV19; J gene: TRBJ1-5; D gene: -; clone size: -; CDR3 DNA: TGTGCCAGTAGTATTGGCCCAGGGAGGCAGCCCCAGCATTTT; CDR3 protein: CASSIGPGRQPQHF
V gene: TRBV7-9; J gene: TRBJ2-5; D gene: TRBD1; clone size: -; CDR3 DNA: TGTGCCAGCAGCCAAGGGACAGGGGGGGAGACCCAGTACTTC; CDR3 protein: CASSQGTGGETQYF
V gene: TRBV18; J gene: TRBJ1-1; D gene: -; clone size: once; CDR3 DNA: TGTGCCAGCTCACCTGTCGAGGGCTATACTGAAGCTTTCTTT; CDR3 protein: CASSPVEGYTEAFF
V gene: TRBV24-1; J gene: TRBJ2-7; D gene: TRBD2; clone size: -; CDR3 DNA: TGTGCCCTGGGACTAGCGGCTTACGAGCAGTACTTC; CDR3 protein: CALGLAAYEQYF
V gene: TRBV6-5; J gene: TRBJ2-7; D gene: TRBD2; clone size: few; CDR3 DNA: TGTGCCAGCAGTTACGGACTAGCGGGACGTCACGAGCAGTACTTC; CDR3 protein: CASSYGLAGRHEQYF
V gene: TRBV6-6; J gene: TRBJ2-7; D gene: TRBD1; clone size: -; CDR3 DNA: TGTGCCAGCAGTTACGACAGGGTCTCGTCCTACGAGCAGTACTTC; CDR3 protein: CASSYDRVSSYEQYF
V gene: TRBV19; J gene: TRBJ1-4; D gene: -; clone size: few; CDR3 DNA: TGTGCCAGTAGTTTCTGGGAGAATGAAAAACTGTTTTTT; CDR3 protein: CASSFWENEKLFF
V gene: TRBV6-2/TRBV6-3; J gene: TRBJ1-2; D gene: -; clone size: -; CDR3 DNA: TGTGCCAGCAGTTCACATACAGGGATACGAAACTATGGCTACACCTTC; CDR3 protein: CASSSHTGIRNYGYTF
V gene: TRBV23-1; J gene: TRBJ2-2; D gene: TRBD1; clone size: -; CDR3 DNA: TGCGCCAGCAGTCAACCTGGACAGGGGGAGAGGACCGGGGAGCTGTTTTTT; CDR3 protein: CASSQPGQGERTGELFF
V gene: TRBV6-1; J gene: TRBJ1-2; D gene: TRBD1; clone size: -; CDR3 DNA: TGTGCCAGCAGTGAAGGGAGACAGGGGATTATCTATGGCTACACCTTC; CDR3 protein: CASSEGRQGIIYGYTF
V gene: TRBV5-4; J gene: TRBJ2-7; D gene: -; clone size: -; CDR3 DNA: TGTGCCAGCAGCTTAGGAGGGGGCGATTACGAGCAGTACTTC; CDR3 protein: CASSLGGGDYEQYF
V gene: TRBV9; J gene: TRBJ2-1; D gene: TRBD2; clone size: -; CDR3 DNA: TGTGCCAGCAGCCTCCCGAGCGGGAGTTCCGGGAATGAGCAGTTCTTC; CDR3 protein: CASSLPSGSSGNEQFF
V gene: TRBV6-5; J gene: TRBJ1-5; D gene: TRBD1; clone size: few; CDR3 DNA: TGTGCCAGCAGATCACAGGGGAATCAGCCCCAGCATTTT; CDR3 protein: CASRSQGNQPQHF
V gene: TRBV6-5; J gene: TRBJ2-1; D gene: TRBD1; clone size: -; CDR3 DNA: TGTGCCAGTTCCACAGGGGGCAATGAGCAGTTCTTC; CDR3 protein: CASSTGGNEQFF
V gene: TRBV7-8; J gene: TRBJ1-2; D gene: TRBD1; clone size: -; CDR3 DNA: TGTGCCAGCAGCTATGGACAGGGCGCGGTTGGCTACACCTTC; CDR3 protein: CASSYGQGAVGYTF
V gene: TRBV7-9; J gene: TRBJ1-4; D gene: TRBD1; clone size: once; CDR3 DNA: TGTGCCAGCAGCACAACAGGGGGTGGTGAAAAACTGTTTTTT; CDR3 protein: CASSTTGGGEKLFF
V gene: TRBV6-5; J gene: TRBJ1-2; D gene: TRBD1; clone size: -; CDR3 DNA: TGTGCCAGCAGTTGGACAGGGTCCAGGCGAGGCTATGGCTACACCTTC; CDR3 protein: CASSWTGSRRGYGYTF
V gene: TRBV6-1; J gene: TRBJ2-1; D gene: -; clone size: -; CDR3 DNA: TGTGCCAGCAGTGACCTCCCCTTTTCTAACCCCGGGCAGTTCTTC; CDR3 protein: CASSDLPFSNPGQFF
V gene: TRBV14; J gene: TRBJ2-2; D gene: -; clone size: -; CDR3 DNA: TGTGCCAGCAGCCCAAAGGGACAATCGAACACCGGGGAGCTGTTTTTT; CDR3 protein: CASSPKGQSNTGELFF
V gene: TRBV9; J gene: TRBJ1-5; D gene: -; clone size: few; CDR3 DNA: TGTGCCAGCAGCGTATTAGATAGCAATCAGCCCCAGCATTTT; CDR3 protein: CASSVLDSNQPQHF
V gene: TRBV6-2/TRBV6-3; J gene: TRBJ1-5; D gene: TRBD1; clone size: -; CDR3 DNA: TGTGCCAGCAGTCCGGGACAGGGGGCGAGGAATCAGCCCCAGCATTTT; CDR3 protein: CASSPGQGARNQPQHF
V gene: TRBV4-3; J gene: TRBJ1-5; D gene: -; clone size: -; CDR3 DNA: TGCGCCAGCAGCCAAGATGGGGCAGACCATCAGCCCCAGCATTTT; CDR3 protein: CASSQDGADHQPQHF
V gene: TRBV11-1; J gene: TRBJ2-2; D gene: TRBD2; clone size: few; CDR3 DNA: TGTGCCAGCAGCCGATCGACTAGCGGCGCCGGGGAGCTGTTTTTT; CDR3 protein: CASSRSTSGAGELFF
V gene: TRBV18; J gene: TRBJ2-3; D gene: TRBD2; clone size: -; CDR3 DNA: TGTGCCAGCTCACCAACGGCGGGAGTTAATACAGATACGCAGTATTTT; CDR3 protein: CASSPTAGVNTDTQYF
V gene: TRBV24-1; J gene: TRBJ2-1; D gene: TRBD2; clone size: few; CDR3 DNA: TGTGCCACCAGTGATGCGGGAGGGACCCATGAGCAGTTCTTC; CDR3 protein: CATSDAGGTHEQFF
V gene: TRBV29-1; J gene: TRBJ1-1; D gene: TRBD1; clone size: -; CDR3 DNA: TGCAGCGTATACCACGGGACAGGGCCCACTGAAGCTTTCTTT; CDR3 protein: CSVYHGTGPTEAFF
V gene: TRBV18; J gene: TRBJ2-7; D gene: -; clone size: -; CDR3 DNA: TGTGCCAGCTCACCACCGATAGGCGGGGTTACCTACGAGCAGTACTTC; CDR3 protein: CASSPPIGGVTYEQYF